This passage covers 27 T cell receptor beta chains from one sample sequenced in a study of T-cell reconstitution after alpha-beta-depleted transplantation in children. The TCRbeta library incorporated unique molecular identifiers. TCRdb redid the calling of the PCR reads with MiXCR, one entry per CDR3 protein. The data show about 370,000 distinct CDR3 sequences, 20% seen once. This material consisted of PBMCs from the stem cell graft donor, taken from the stem cell graft. The receptors were gathered from a human donor who donated a stem cell graft to a child with acute myeloid leukemia.

V gene TRBV27 combines with J gene TRBJ2-2, with 7 bases identical to TRBD2. V gave up 6 bases and J gave up 3 bases; unmatched junction bases: 4. This CDR3 has 14 residues. The germline CDR1 and CDR2 sequences are MNHEY and SMNVEV (reference sequence). The CDR3 DNA reads TGTGCCAGCAGGCGGGGGTGGGACACCGGGGAGCTGTTTTTT. Its translation: CASRRGWDTGELFF.

The CDR3 loop is CASSSYSGFLDTQYF. The CDR3 DNA sequence: TGTGCCAGCAGTTCCTATAGCGGGTTCCTCGATACGCAGTATTTT. The rearrangement uses TRBV6-5 and TRBJ2-3; 7 bases fit TRBD2. This CDR3 has 15 amino acids. Trimming took 4 bases from V and 6 from J; bases not matched to a gene: 10. Germline V gene sequence: CDR1 MNHEY, CDR2 SVGAGI.

In its sample, this clonotype was seen a few times. V usage is TRBV24-1 and J usage is TRBJ2-6; D is ambiguous. V lost 2 bases and J 0 bases, leaving 10 bases between the germline ends. This CDR3 is 17 amino acids long. Germline lookup yields CDR1 KGHDR and CDR2 SFDVKD. CDR3 in DNA: TGTGCCACCAGTGATTCCCGCACGCTCTCTGGGGCCAACGTCCTGACTTTC. This codes for CATSDSRTLSGANVLTF.

The V and J genes are TRBV20-1 and TRBJ2-7; possible D gene TRBD2, 6 bases. This CDR3 is built from 13 residues. Germline V gene sequence: CDR1 DFQATT, CDR2 SNEGSKA (reference sequence). This CDR3 reads CGASERAGYEQYF. As DNA, the CDR3 is TGCGGGGCCTCGGAGCGGGCGGGCTACGAGCAGTACTTC.

This clonotype has a count of ten or more. J is TRBJ2-1 and V is TRBV20-1; D possibly corresponds to TRBD1 (6 bases). Trimming left V 5 bases short and J 5 bases short, with 19 bases between. CDR1 is DFQATT and CDR2 is SNEGSKA in the germline V gene (reference sequence). CDR3 length: 15 residues. DNA for the CDR3: TGCAGTGCTCCCAAGCGGTCCCAGGGGCACAATGAGCAGTTCTTC. Protein product: CSAPKRSQGHNEQFF.

The chain has TRBV12-3 or TRBV12-4 and TRBJ1-2; D unresolved. Trimming took 3 bases from V and 5 from J, leaving 10 bases between them. There are 13 residues in the CDR3. This CDR3 is CASSLAGPYGYTF. DNA of the CDR3: TGTGCCAGCAGTTTGGCCGGACCGTATGGCTACACCTTC.

V and J are TRBV25-1 and TRBJ1-2; a weak D match, TRBD1 (6 bases). CDR3 length: 14 residues. The germline V and J ends were trimmed by 1 base and 8 bases, with 14 bases remaining between them. Germline V gene data show CDR1 as MGHDK and CDR2 as SYGVNS. CDR3 in amino acids: CASSEWERGHGYTF. The CDR3 bases are TGTGCCAGCAGTGAATGGGAGAGGGGACACGGCTACACCTTC.

The genes are TRBV29-1 and TRBJ2-1; 7 bases are a match to TRBD1. The V gene's germline CDR1 is SQVTM and CDR2 ANQGSEA. The CDR3 is 15 amino acids. Trimming took 6 bases from V and 8 from J; bases not matched to a gene: 16. The CDR3 reads CSVPKWGQGVDEQFF. The CDR3 region has the DNA TGCAGCGTGCCGAAATGGGGGCAGGGGGTCGATGAGCAGTTCTTC.

This clonotype appeared many times. The chain employs TRBV15 and TRBJ2-7; maybe TRBD1 (5 bases). With 1 base removed from V and 6 bases from J, the gap between germline ends came to 10 bases. Germline-derived CDR1 and CDR2 are LNHNV and YYDKDF (reference sequence). This CDR3 has 13 residues. The chain's CDR3 is CATSRGYGAEQYF. The CDR3 nucleotides read TGTGCCACCAGCAGAGGTTATGGGGCCGAGCAGTACTTC. The full variable domain, with the rest looked up from reference TRBV15 and TRBJ2-7, is DAMVIQNPRYQVTQFGKPVTLSCSQTLNHNVMYWYQQKSSQAPKLLFHYYDKDFNNEADTPDNFQSRRPNTSFCFLDIRSPGLGDTAMYLCATSRGYGAEQYFGPGTRLTVT.

This chain joins TRBV28 and TRBJ2-3; 12 nucleotides line up with TRBD2. The V gene end was trimmed by 6 bases and the J gene end by 2 bases; junction bases not matched to a gene: 12. CDR1 and CDR2 from the germline V gene are MDHEN and SYDVKM. The CDR3 sequence is 18 residues long. CDR3 sequence reads: CASSFPKLAGGHTDTQYF. CDR3 in DNA: TGTGCCAGCAGCTTCCCAAAACTAGCGGGAGGCCACACAGATACGCAGTATTTT.

V is TRBV7-9 and J is TRBJ2-1; possibly TRBD1 or TRBD2 for D (5 bases each). CDR1 and CDR2 from the germline V gene are SEHNR and FQNEAQ (reference sequence). The CDR3 runs 16 residues. Trimming shortened V by 4 bases and J by 7 bases, and 20 bases separated the two germline ends. The chain's CDR3 is CASSSEDTRAINEQFF. In nucleotides, the CDR3 is TGTGCCAGCAGCTCCGAGGACACGAGGGCGATTAATGAGCAGTTCTTC. Full variable domain (outside the CDR3, taken from reference TRBV7-9 and TRBJ2-1): DTGVSQNPRHKITKRGQNVTFRCDPISEHNRLYWYRQTLGQGPEFLTYFQNEAQLEKSRLLSDRFSAERPKGSFSTLEIQRTEQGDSAMYLCASSSEDTRAINEQFFGPGTRLTVL.

This clonotype came up many times. The chain has TRBV12-3 or TRBV12-4 and TRBJ2-1, with D unresolved. The CDR3 extends over 15 amino acids. V lost 5 bases to trimming and J lost 0 bases, with 11 bases between them. The CDR3 sequence: CASSVDPTSYNEQFF. The CDR3 DNA sequence: TGTGCCAGCAGTGTGGACCCGACCTCCTACAATGAGCAGTTCTTC.

The chain combines TRBV29-1 with TRBJ2-7, with 11 bases identical to TRBD1. Germline-derived CDR1 and CDR2 are SQVTM and ANQGSEA. With V trimmed by 8 bases and J by 3 bases, 6 bases remained unmatched. This CDR3 comprises 13 residues. This chain's CDR3 is CSMTGTGGYEQYF. The DNA of the CDR3 is TGCAGCATGACCGGGACAGGGGGCTACGAGCAGTACTTC.

In this sample, this clonotype turned up a few times. The CDR3 is CASSSGYKELFF. The CDR3, as DNA: TGTGCCAGCTCGTCAGGGTACAAGGAGCTGTTTTTT. This sequence joins TRBV18 and TRBJ2-2; D perhaps matches TRBD1 (5 bases). Trimming pared 6 bases from V and 10 bases from J, leaving 12 bases between. Germline CDR1 KGHSH, CDR2 LQKENI. The CDR3 has 12 amino acids.

This clonotype was observed a few times. The chain combines TRBV5-1 with TRBJ1-5; D remains ambiguous. Looked up from germline, CDR1 is SGHRS and CDR2 is YFSETQ. The CDR3 runs 14 residues. The V gene lost 0 bases and the J gene lost 4 bases, with 8 bases spanning the gap. The chain's CDR3 is CASSLGQDNQPQHF. The DNA for the CDR3 is TGCGCCAGCAGCTTGGGTCAGGATAATCAGCCCCAGCATTTT.

This clonotype was seen repeatedly, ten times or more. The rearrangement joins TRBV12-3 or TRBV12-4 to TRBJ2-3, with D unresolved. Deletions cut 6 bases from V and 4 bases from J, with 11 bases between. This CDR3 comprises 13 residues. The CDR3 loop reads CASSPMGSDTQYF. As DNA, the CDR3 is TGTGCCAGCAGCCCTATGGGGTCAGATACGCAGTATTTT.

This chain joins TRBV20-1 and TRBJ2-1; D might be TRBD2 (5 bases). Germline CDR1 DFQATT, CDR2 SNEGSKA (reference sequence). V was pared by 0 bases and J by 2 bases, with 14 bases between. The CDR3 length is 16 residues. As DNA, the CDR3 is TGCAGTGCTAGAGATAGGGTAGCGCTAACCTACAATGAGCAGTTCTTC. It is translated as CSARDRVALTYNEQFF.

This clonotype has at least ten counts. The V gene is TRBV5-1, the J gene TRBJ2-1; no reliable D call. The CDR3 is made up of 16 amino acids. The ends were cut back, 0 bases at V and 2 bases at J, with 12 bases in the middle. In germline, CDR1 is SGHRS, CDR2 YFSETQ. The CDR3 coding sequence is TGCGCCAGCAGCTTGGGGGTGACCCGCACCTACAATGAGCAGTTCTTC. As protein: CASSLGVTRTYNEQFF.

This rearrangement joins TRBV2 to TRBJ1-1, with unresolved D. CDR1 is SNHLY and CDR2 is FYNNEI in the germline V gene. V lost 2 bases, J lost 10 bases, and 8 bases lay in between. This CDR3 is built from 11 residues. CDR3 bases: TGTGCCAGCAGTGAACCCGGTGCAGCTTTCTTT. Amino acid sequence: CASSEPGAAFF.

This clonotype was recorded at least ten times. This rearrangement joins TRBV27 to TRBJ2-1, with 11 positions matching TRBD2. The V gene end was trimmed by 5 bases and the J gene end by 6 bases; junction bases not matched to a gene: 12. Germline CDR1 and CDR2: MNHEY and SMNVEV (reference sequence). The CDR3 sequence is 17 residues long. CDR3 sequence: CASSALKTSGMFNEQFF. DNA for the CDR3: TGTGCCAGCAGTGCACTAAAGACTAGCGGGATGTTCAATGAGCAGTTCTTC.

J is TRBJ1-2 and V is TRBV5-1; no firm D call. Germline CDR1 SGHRS, CDR2 YFSETQ. V was shortened by 2 bases and J by 6 bases, with 11 bases between the two germline ends. The CDR3 runs 13 residues. The DNA of the CDR3 is TGCGCCAGCAGCTTCAGCTTAGAACATGGCTACACCTTC. Translating it yields CASSFSLEHGYTF.

A few counts support this clonotype. The chain links TRBV15 to TRBJ2-7, with TRBD2 matching over 8 bases. The CDR3 spans 13 residues. Unmatched junction bases numbered 2, after V lost 2 bases and J lost 5 bases. Germline CDR1 reads LNHNV; CDR2 reads YYDKDF (reference sequence). The CDR3 DNA is TGTGCCACCAGCAGACTAGCGGGCCACGAGCAGTACTTC. It yields the protein CATSRLAGHEQYF.

V and J are TRBV12-3 or TRBV12-4 and TRBJ1-1, with no clear D. V was clipped by 5 bases and J by 6 bases, with 13 bases between them. The CDR3 covers 13 residues. The CDR3 sequence: CASSKNSGAEAFF. In DNA, the CDR3 is TGTGCCAGCAGTAAAAATTCTGGGGCTGAAGCTTTCTTT.

There are a few counts of this clonotype. The rearrangement joins TRBV29-1 to TRBJ2-7; TRBD1 might be the D (5 bases). This CDR3 is built from 14 residues. V was shortened by 5 bases and J by 4 bases, with 18 bases between the two germline ends. The germline V gene encodes CDR1 SQVTM and CDR2 ANQGSEA. Written as DNA, the CDR3 is TGCAGCGTTCTATCACCCGACAGAGTATACGAGCAGTACTTC. It specifies CSVLSPDRVYEQYF.

Many counts were recorded for this clonotype. This chain links TRBV12-3 or TRBV12-4 with TRBJ2-1, with 10 bases fitting TRBD2. V shed 2 bases and J 9 bases; nucleotides not matched to a gene: 4. CDR3 length equals 14 residues. CDR3 in DNA: TGTGCCAGCAGTTTATCGGTAGCGGGAGGTGAGCAGTTCTTC. Amino acid sequence: CASSLSVAGGEQFF.

The J gene is TRBJ2-3, the V gene TRBV30; no reliable D call. This CDR3 is built from 10 residues. From germline, CDR1 is GTSNPN and CDR2 SVGIG (reference sequence). V was pared by 2 bases and J by 6 bases, with 3 bases between. CDR3 sequence reads: CAWSLDTQYF. The CDR3 DNA is TGTGCCTGGAGTCTCGATACGCAGTATTTT.

V gene TRBV12-3 or TRBV12-4 combines with J gene TRBJ2-7; D ambiguous. V was pared by 1 base and J by 2 bases, with 6 bases between. This CDR3 is built from 13 residues. The CDR3 is CASSLEPPYEQYF. As DNA, the CDR3 is TGTGCCAGCAGTTTAGAGCCCCCCTACGAGCAGTACTTC.